The 19 T cell receptor beta chains listed next were all sequenced from one sample in a study of T-cell memory formation after mild COVID-19. Each CDR3 protein is one row after TCRdb ran MiXCR on the 5' RACE reads. The sample yields 540,000 or so distinct CDR3 sequences, about 20% seen once. The sequenced sample was PBMCs or a T cell subset sorted from them (not recorded which). The origin of the receptors is an adult woman who had mild COVID-19 (a few samples of this study predate the infection). Cell type and time point are not known.

The gene calls are TRBV20-1 and TRBJ1-2; no definite D call. Between the trimmed V and J ends, which lost 5 bases and 3 bases, there was a span of 16 bases. CDR3 size: 14 residues. Germline assignment: CDR1 DFQATT and CDR2 SNEGSKA (reference sequence). DNA for the CDR3: TGCAGTGCTTCACTTTCCGGGATCTACTATGGCTACACCTTC. Translated: CSASLSGIYYGYTF.

The chain has TRBV7-9 and TRBJ2-1, with D possibly matching TRBD2 (5 bases). Per germline, CDR1 SEHNR and CDR2 FQNEAQ (reference sequence). This CDR3 is 13 amino acids long. V was pared by 4 bases and J by 9 bases, with 13 bases between. The CDR3 here is CASSSGGELEQFF. DNA of the CDR3: TGTGCCAGCAGCTCGGGTGGGGAGCTTGAGCAGTTCTTC.

This clonotype has just a few counts. V and J are TRBV7-2 and TRBJ2-5, with D perhaps given as TRBD1 or TRBD2 (5 bases each). The CDR3 runs to 14 residues. Trimming stripped 4 bases from V and 3 bases from J, with 12 bases between. Germline V gives CDR1 SGHTA, CDR2 FQGNSA. This chain's CDR3 is CASSWDGDKETQYF. In DNA form, the CDR3 reads TGTGCCAGCAGCTGGGACGGAGACAAAGAGACCCAGTACTTC.

The V gene is TRBV10-2, the J gene TRBJ2-2, with 9 positions matching TRBD2. Germline values: CDR1 WSHSY, CDR2 SAAADI. CDR3 length equals 19 residues. With 2 bases clipped from V and 4 bases from J, the junction kept 14 bases outside the gene matches. CDR3 bases: TGCGCCAGCAGTGAGCGACCGGATATACTAGCGGGCCGCACCGGGGAGCTGTTTTTT. Residues: CASSERPDILAGRTGELFF.

This clonotype came up a few times. This sequence joins TRBV7-8 and TRBJ2-1, with 7 bases fitting TRBD1. The germline V gene has CDR1 SGHVS and CDR2 FQNEAQ. The trim removed 3 bases at V and 7 bases at J, leaving 6 bases unmatched. The CDR3 sequence is 14 residues long. The CDR3 nucleotides are TGTGCCAGCAGCTTGGGACAGCCGTGGAATGAGCAGTTCTTC. It encodes CASSLGQPWNEQFF.

The chain joins TRBV12-3 or TRBV12-4 to TRBJ1-5; tentative D call: TRBD1 (5 bases). CDR3 length: 12 residues. The germline V and J ends were trimmed by 7 bases and 3 bases, with 7 bases remaining between them. The CDR3 is CASTRDNQPQHF. The CDR3 DNA sequence: TGTGCCAGCACCAGGGACAATCAGCCCCAGCATTTT.

This clonotype was observed a few times. The chain employs TRBV5-1 and TRBJ2-1; TRBD2 agrees at 11 bases. The germline gives CDR1 SGHRS, CDR2 YFSETQ. The ends lost 4 bases at V and 7 bases at J; junction bases unmatched: 10. The CDR3 totals 16 residues. CDR3 in amino acids: CASSVFGLAGGNEQFF. The CDR3 DNA reads TGCGCCAGCAGCGTATTCGGACTAGCGGGCGGTAATGAGCAGTTCTTC. The variable domain in full, with the rest retrieved from reference TRBV5-1 and TRBJ2-1, is KAGVTQTPRYLIKTRGQQVTLSCSPISGHRSVSWYQQTPGQGLQFLFEYFSETQRNKGNFPGRFSGRQFSNSRSEMNVSTLELGDSALYLCASSVFGLAGGNEQFFGPGTRLTVL.

This clonotype was counted only a few times. This chain links TRBV3-1 with TRBJ1-2; possible D gene TRBD1, 5 bases. Germline V gene data show CDR1 as LGHDT and CDR2 as YNNKEL (reference sequence). The CDR3 runs 13 residues. Trimming took 0 bases from V and 8 from J, leaving 10 bases between them. The CDR3 DNA reads TGTGCCAGCAGCCAAGACAACAGGAGCGGCTACACCTTC. This translates into CASSQDNRSGYTF.

Written as DNA, the CDR3 is TGCAGCGTTGAAGCCGGTAGCGGGAGTATAAGCTACGAGCAGTACTTC. This codes for CSVEAGSGSISYEQYF. The chain couples TRBV29-1 to TRBJ2-7; TRBD2 matches at 9 bases. The CDR3 consists of 16 residues. V shed 1 base, J shed 3 bases, and the junction held 10 bases outside the gene matches. Germline V gene sequence: CDR1 SQVTM, CDR2 ANQGSEA.

The CDR3 loop is CASSPSVGLVAQFF. DNA of the CDR3: TGTGCCAGCAGCCCTTCGGTGGGACTAGTAGCGCAGTTCTTC. The genes are TRBV3-1 and TRBJ2-1; 8 nucleotides line up with TRBD2. The CDR3 covers 14 residues. CDR1 is LGHDT, CDR2 YNNKEL, per germline (reference sequence). V gave up 4 bases and J gave up 12 bases; unmatched junction bases: 11.

This clonotype was observed a handful of times. V is TRBV30 and J is TRBJ1-2, with TRBD1 matching 7 bases. V was clipped by 7 bases and J by 8 bases; unmatched bases: 7. Germline CDR1 is GTSNPN and CDR2 is SVGIG (reference sequence). This CDR3 spans 11 amino acids. The CDR3 sequence: CAYPTGLGYTF. The CDR3 region has the DNA TGTGCCTACCCGACAGGGCTGGGCTACACCTTC.

V and J are TRBV19 and TRBJ2-1, with D perhaps matching TRBD2 (5 bases). In germline, CDR1 is LNHDA, CDR2 SQIVND (reference sequence). The V end was cut by 0 bases, the J end by 4 bases, with 13 bases between. The CDR3 loop spans 16 amino acids. The CDR3 is CASSIDQRNSYNEQFF. For the CDR3, the DNA is TGTGCCAGTAGTATAGATCAGCGGAATTCTTACAATGAGCAGTTCTTC.

The rearrangement joins TRBV7-9 to TRBJ1-1; D possibly corresponds to TRBD1 (5 bases). Germline V CDR1 and CDR2: SEHNR, FQNEAQ (reference sequence). The V and J ends lost 7 bases and 4 bases respectively, with 10 bases between them. The CDR3 length is 12 residues. The CDR3 is CASNDRPTEAFF. CDR3 in DNA: TGTGCCAGCAACGACAGACCCACTGAAGCTTTCTTT.

The genes are TRBV11-2 and TRBJ2-7; D possibly matches TRBD1 or TRBD2 (5 bases each). The CDR3 runs to 16 residues. Looked up from germline, CDR1 is SGHAT and CDR2 is FQNNGV. The germline V and J ends were trimmed by 5 bases and 6 bases, with 23 bases remaining between them. The CDR3 nucleotides are TGTGCCAGCAGCCCCCCGGGGCAGGACCGTGGCTCCGAGCAGTACTTC. This translates into CASSPPGQDRGSEQYF.

This clonotype has a handful of counts. V is TRBV20-1 and J is TRBJ1-2; 11 nucleotides line up with TRBD1. The V segment lost 1 base and the J segment 4 bases; nucleotides outside the gene matches: 2. Germline CDR1 and CDR2: DFQATT and SNEGSKA (reference sequence). This CDR3 contains 14 residues. The CDR3 protein is CSARVGTGGYGYTF. For the CDR3, the DNA is TGCAGTGCTAGAGTTGGGACAGGGGGCTATGGCTACACCTTC.

This clonotype was recorded at least ten times. The chain recombines TRBV20-1 with TRBJ2-3; 10 nucleotides line up with TRBD2. Unmatched junction bases numbered 10, after V lost 4 bases and J lost 0 bases. Germline V gene data show CDR1 as DFQATT and CDR2 as SNEGSKA (reference sequence). The CDR3 is made up of 17 amino acids. The CDR3 is CSAKAGGITTSTDTQYF. Here the CDR3 DNA reads TGCAGTGCTAAAGCGGGGGGGATTACTACTAGCACAGATACGCAGTATTTT.

The J gene is TRBJ2-1, the V gene TRBV23-1; 10 bases align to TRBD2. TRBV23-1 is flagged as an ORF with uncertain function. Germline trimming cut 4 bases from V and 4 bases from J; bases unmatched to any gene: 7. The CDR3 sequence is 16 residues long. CDR3 DNA sequence: TGCGCCAGCAGTCCCCATAGCGGGGGGTTTTACAATGAGCAGTTCTTC. Translation gives CASSPHSGGFYNEQFF.

This clonotype was counted only a few times. This chain uses TRBV9 with TRBJ2-3; TRBD2 aligns across 13 bases. J lost 2 bases, V lost 3 bases, and 6 bases had no gene match. Per the germline V gene, CDR1 is SGDLS and CDR2 is YYNGEE. The CDR3 covers 17 residues. For the CDR3, the DNA is TGTGCCAGCAGCGCTACTAGCGGGAGGGCCCTCACAGATACGCAGTATTTT. Its translation: CASSATSGRALTDTQYF.

V gene TRBV12-3 or TRBV12-4 combines with J gene TRBJ2-1, with a tentative D call TRBD2 (6 bases). There are 11 residues in the CDR3. Between the trimmed V and J ends, which lost 4 bases and 9 bases, there was a span of 7 bases. CDR3 region: CASSWRGEQFF. The CDR3 nucleotides are TGTGCCAGCAGTTGGAGGGGTGAGCAGTTCTTC.